This TCR beta chain comes out of a study of T cell responses to AZD1222 COVID-19 vaccine. V lost 3 bases, J lost 0 bases, and 21 bases lay in between. Germline V gives CDR1 LNHDA, CDR2 SQIVND (reference sequence). The CDR3 runs to 18 residues. Study-level findings and limits: Seropositive status at baseline applied to only five to seven AZD1222 recipients.

About this clone: What it binds is unknown.

The method was immunoSEQ multiplex PCR; TCRdb's version includes in-frame clones alone and lacks a portion of them. The sample has roughly 120,000 clones, over 75% seen once; the top ten hold 7.7%. The rearrangement joins TRBV19 to TRBJ2-7; D unresolved. Sequences were derived from peripheral blood, sampled on day 0 of AZD1222 vaccination. The TCR originated in an adult in good health. In nucleotides, the CDR3 is TGTGCCAGTAGTATCGCCCGAGTGGACCACCGACGCTCCTACGAGCAGTACTTC. Translating gives CASSIARVDHRRSYEQYF.